What follows is one T cell receptor beta chain and its context. This entry belongs to a study of T cell responses to AZD1222 COVID-19 vaccine. The V segment lost 4 bases and the J segment 3 bases; nucleotides outside the gene matches: 4. Germline CDR1 is SGHRS and CDR2 is YFSETQ. The CDR3 runs 14 residues. Here immunoSEQ multiplex PCR was the method, and the copy in TCRdb shows in-frame clones only, minus some. The sample has approximately 140,000 clones, 90% to 95% seen once. This sequence joins TRBV5-1 and TRBJ2-7; 10 positions match TRBD2. The specimen comprised peripheral blood, sampled on day 0 of AZD1222 vaccination. The sequence came from an adult in good health. CDR3 DNA sequence: TGCGCCAGCAGCCCAGGACTAGCGGACTACGAGCAGTACTTC. Translated: CASSPGLADYEQYF.